These 27 T cell receptor beta chains were all obtained from the same sample, sequenced in a study of regulatory T cells in long-lasting Graves disease. TCR beta libraries were built with iRepertoire HTBI primers and Arm-PCR of CDR3 regions. TCRdb analysed the multiplex PCR reads with MiXCR anew, one entry per CDR3 protein. The sample consists of about 400,000 distinct CDR3 sequences, roughly 20% of them appearing once. Documented time point: persistent/refractory GD, antithyroid drugs over 5 years with positive TRAb. Generation of the TCR library employed RNA extracted from PBMCs. The starting material was peripheral blood mononuclear cells (PBMCs), obtained when the disease was refractory, from a patient treated with antithyroid drugs. Every receptor here comes from a female donor with Graves disease.

The V and J genes are TRBV30 and TRBJ2-1; 8 bases line up with TRBD2. Trimming cost V 3 bases and J 2 bases; bases outside gene matches: 9. The CDR3 has 16 residues. Germline V gene sequence: CDR1 GTSNPN, CDR2 SVGIG (reference sequence). CDR3 sequence (DNA): TGTGCCTGGAGATCAATCCGGGAGGGCCCCTACAATGAGCAGTTCTTC. Protein sequence: CAWRSIREGPYNEQFF.

V and J are TRBV2 and TRBJ2-3; no reliable D call. This CDR3 has 11 residues. CDR1 is SNHLY, CDR2 FYNNEI, per germline. The ends were cut back, 3 bases at V and 5 bases at J, with 3 bases in the middle. The CDR3, as DNA: TGTGCCAGCAGTGACGGAGATACGCAGTATTTT. It is translated as CASSDGDTQYF.

The chain recombines TRBV5-1 with TRBJ2-1, with TRBD2 matching 9 bases. CDR1 is SGHRS, CDR2 YFSETQ, per germline. Trimming at V came to 4 bases and at J to 1 base, leaving 9 bases not matched to a gene. This CDR3 has 17 residues. Here the CDR3 reads CASSRASTSGSYNEQFF. CDR3 coding DNA: TGCGCCAGCAGCAGAGCTTCGACTAGCGGTTCCTACAATGAGCAGTTCTTC. Full variable domain (remainder filled in from reference TRBV5-1 and TRBJ2-1): KAGVTQTPRYLIKTRGQQVTLSCSPISGHRSVSWYQQTPGQGLQFLFEYFSETQRNKGNFPGRFSGRQFSNSRSEMNVSTLELGDSALYLCASSRASTSGSYNEQFFGPGTRLTVL.

There are many counts of this clonotype. The V gene is TRBV10-3, the J gene TRBJ1-5; 7 bases agree with TRBD1. The V gene's germline CDR1 is ENHRY and CDR2 SYGVKD. V lost 0 bases to trimming and J lost 3 bases; unmatched junction nucleotides: 2. The CDR3 extends over 15 amino acids. The CDR3 is CAISESGTDNQPQHF. The DNA of the CDR3 is TGTGCCATCAGTGAGTCTGGGACAGACAATCAGCCCCAGCATTTT.

With respect to this clonotype: This could be a read error, since a much larger clone is one nucleotide away. The V call is TRBV27, the J call TRBJ1-1; the D gene is possibly TRBD1 (5 bases). This CDR3 contains 15 residues. CDR1 MNHEY and CDR2 SMNVEV come from the germline V gene (reference sequence). V dropped 5 bases and J dropped 4 bases, with 17 bases sitting between them. The CDR3, as DNA: TGTGCCAGCAGTGGAGAGGGGTGGGGGAGCACTGAAGCTTTCTTT. Translating gives CASSGEGWGSTEAFF.

This clonotype occurred many times. The CDR3 DNA reads TGTGCCAGCAGTTACGTTCGACTCACTGAAGCTTTCTTT. Protein sequence: CASSYVRLTEAFF. The V gene is TRBV6-2 or TRBV6-3, the J gene TRBJ1-1; D gene ambiguous. V shed 2 bases and J shed 4 bases, with 8 bases lying between them. The germline gives CDR1 MNHEY, CDR2 SVGEGT. CDR3 length equals 13 residues.

This clonotype was observed a handful of times. V is TRBV4-2 and J is TRBJ2-7; 7 bases line up with TRBD2. This CDR3 is built from 15 residues. Germline CDR1 and CDR2: LGHNA and YNFKEQ. V dropped 4 bases and J dropped 1; count of bases not matched to a gene: 7. The CDR3 DNA reads TGTGCCAGCAGCCCTAGCGCGGGGGTATCCTACGAGCAGTACTTC. Amino acid sequence: CASSPSAGVSYEQYF.

This clonotype was observed at least ten times. The rearrangement joins TRBV7-2 to TRBJ2-5; D may be TRBD2 (6 bases). V shed 5 bases and J shed 5 bases, with 12 bases lying between them. Germline V lookup: CDR1 SGHTA, CDR2 FQGNSA. The CDR3 is made up of 13 amino acids. Written as DNA, the CDR3 is TGTGCCAGCAGCACAGGAGGGGCGGAGACCCAGTACTTC. Translating it yields CASSTGGAETQYF.

The chain employs TRBV29-1 and TRBJ1-1; D not certain. The CDR3 contains 13 residues. Germline assignment: CDR1 SQVTM and CDR2 ANQGSEA. V was cut by 6 bases and J by 5 bases, with 16 bases left in between. DNA of the CDR3: TGCAGCGTATCGGGAGCATGGAAGACTGAAGCTTTCTTT. Amino acid sequence: CSVSGAWKTEAFF.

This clonotype has more than one count but fewer than ten. The genes are TRBV5-4 and TRBJ2-6; D is unclear. Between the trimmed V and J ends, which lost 4 bases and 2 bases, there was a span of 16 bases. This CDR3 is built from 17 residues. Germline V gene data show CDR1 as SGHNT and CDR2 as YYREEE (reference sequence). The CDR3 is CASSPRYSAPGANVLTF. The CDR3 DNA follows: TGTGCCAGCAGCCCAAGGTACAGCGCCCCTGGGGCCAACGTCCTGACTTTC.

The rearrangement uses TRBV7-9 and TRBJ1-2, with TRBD1 as a possible D gene (6 bases). V gave up 6 bases and J gave up 8 bases, with 16 bases separating them. Germline V gene data show CDR1 as SEHNR and CDR2 as FQNEAQ (reference sequence). This CDR3 region has 13 residues. The DNA for the CDR3 is TGTGCCAGCAGGGGTACAGGGTCTGGCGGCTACACCTTC. Its protein is CASRGTGSGGYTF.

The chain couples TRBV5-8 to TRBJ1-6; D is perhaps TRBD1 (6 bases). CDR3 length: 17 residues. V lost 5 bases to trimming and J lost 7 bases, with 22 bases between them. CDR1 is SGHTS and CDR2 is YDEGEE in the germline V gene. The CDR3 sequence is CASRSRPGALGNSPLHF. DNA for the CDR3: TGTGCCAGCAGATCCAGGCCAGGGGCGCTTGGGAATTCACCCCTCCACTTT.

The rearrangement joins TRBV3-1 to TRBJ2-7; 10 bases match TRBD2. V was pared by 4 bases and J by 1 base, with 22 bases of the junction left unmatched. The CDR3 is made up of 21 amino acids. In germline, CDR1 is LGHDT, CDR2 YNNKEL (reference sequence). The CDR3 DNA follows: TGTGCCAGCAGCCCCCGGGGGGTTCTAGCGGGGGCCGGCGGGAAGTCCTACGAGCAGTACTTC. Its protein product is CASSPRGVLAGAGGKSYEQYF.

This clonotype was detected a few times. J is TRBJ2-2 and V is TRBV19; D unclear. Germline loops: CDR1 LNHDA, CDR2 SQIVND (reference sequence). Trimming shortened V by 8 bases and J by 2 bases, and 9 bases separated the two germline ends. CDR3 length: 13 residues. The CDR3 loop is CASLQDNTGELFF. Written as DNA, the CDR3 is TGTGCCAGTCTGCAGGACAACACCGGGGAGCTGTTTTTT.

This clonotype was observed a few times. The rearrangement joins TRBV15 to TRBJ2-7; 8 bases are a match to TRBD1. The CDR3 length is 15 residues. Per germline, CDR1 LNHNV and CDR2 YYDKDF (reference sequence). Trimming cost V 0 bases and J 3 bases; bases outside gene matches: 4. For the CDR3, the DNA is TGTGCCACCAGCAGAGATAGTGGACAGGGCTACGAGCAGTACTTC. Residues: CATSRDSGQGYEQYF.

This clonotype was detected many times. The chain carries TRBV2 and TRBJ1-1; D uncertain. Germline V gene data show CDR1 as SNHLY and CDR2 as FYNNEI. V was trimmed by 11 bases and J by 0 bases, leaving 22 bases between them. This CDR3 has 16 residues. In DNA, the CDR3 is TGTGCCCGAGCGGGATCGGGTGGGCTCATGAACACTGAAGCTTTCTTT. Amino acid sequence: CARAGSGGLMNTEAFF.

This clonotype was seen only a few times. The V gene is TRBV27, the J gene TRBJ1-1; TRBD1 agrees at 9 bases. CDR1 and CDR2 from the germline V gene are MNHEY and SMNVEV (reference sequence). CDR3 size: 14 residues. Trimming took 5 bases from V and 4 from J; bases not matched to a gene: 5. The DNA of the CDR3 is TGTGCCAGCAGTGCCGGGACAGGGTTCACTGAAGCTTTCTTT. Protein product: CASSAGTGFTEAFF.

To note about this clonotype: A much larger clone differs by one base, so this may be a read error. The chain combines TRBV6-1 with TRBJ1-1; D ambiguous. Germline CDR1 reads MNHNS; CDR2 reads SASEGT. The CDR3 is 15 amino acids. The CDR3 DNA is TGTGCCGGCAGTGTCCGCGGAGTCATGAACACTGAAGCTTTCTTT. This encodes CAGSVRGVMNTEAFF.

As DNA, the CDR3 is TGTGCCAGCAGCTGGGGACTAGCGGGGACCTCCGAAACCTACGAGCAGTACTTC. Amino acids: CASSWGLAGTSETYEQYF. The V call is TRBV5-6, the J call TRBJ2-7; 13 bases fit TRBD2. Per the germline V gene, CDR1 is SGHDT and CDR2 is YYEEEE. Losses at the gene ends were 3 bases for V and 2 bases for J; bases not matched to a gene: 11. This CDR3 is built from 18 residues.

The chain has TRBV29-1 and TRBJ2-7; the match to TRBD2 covers 8 bases. Germline-derived CDR1 and CDR2 are SQVTM and ANQGSEA. This CDR3 has 13 residues. V lost 4 bases and J lost 4; bases outside the gene matches: 6. In nucleotides, the CDR3 is TGCAGCGTTGCCGCGGGAGGCAGGTACGAGCAGTACTTC. Translation gives CSVAAGGRYEQYF.

This clonotype came up many times. Compared with germline, one end of the junction differs, possibly owing to a read error. The chain links TRBV5-1 to TRBJ1-3; D not certain. This CDR3 has 15 amino acids. Germline V gene sequence: CDR1 SGHRS, CDR2 YFSETQ. The CDR3 spells CASSLEGNSGNTIYF. In nucleotides, the CDR3 is TGTGCCAGCAGCTTAGAGGGCAACTCTGGAAACACCATATATTTT.

The chain is built from TRBV20-1 and TRBJ1-5; 9 nucleotides agree with TRBD1. CDR3 length: 12 residues. Germline V gene lookup returns CDR1 DFQATT and CDR2 SNEGSKA (reference sequence). The CDR3 DNA follows: TGCAGCCGGACAGGGGTCAGTCAGCCCCAGCATTTT. Amino acids: CSRTGVSQPQHF.

This clonotype was seen more than once but under ten times. This chain links TRBV5-8 with TRBJ2-2, with 7 bases identical to TRBD1. V dropped 9 bases and J dropped 6; count of bases not matched to a gene: 8. The CDR3 extends over 13 amino acids. CDR1 and CDR2 from the germline V gene are SGHTS and YDEGEE. CDR3 protein: CATPDRWAGELFF. Here the CDR3 DNA reads TGTGCCACCCCGGACAGGTGGGCCGGGGAGCTGTTTTTT.

This clonotype was counted ten times or more. The chain has TRBV2 and TRBJ2-5; D is undetermined. V lost 0 bases, J lost 4 bases, and 9 bases lay in between. The CDR3 is made up of 14 amino acids. Germline loops: CDR1 SNHLY, CDR2 FYNNEI. The CDR3 bases are TGTGCCAGCAGTGAAGCAGTGAGTGGAGAGACCCAGTACTTC. Its translation: CASSEAVSGETQYF.

This clonotype has at least ten counts. The chain has TRBV11-2 and TRBJ1-1; TRBD1 aligns across 10 bases. CDR1 SGHAT and CDR2 FQNNGV come from the germline V gene. The CDR3 has 14 residues. Trimming removed 3 bases from V and 8 bases from J; junction bases left unmatched: 6. The CDR3 is CASSLPGQGMEAFF. The CDR3 DNA reads TGTGCCAGCAGCTTGCCGGGACAGGGGATGGAAGCTTTCTTT. Full variable domain (remainder filled in from reference TRBV11-2 and TRBJ1-1): EAGVAQSPRYKIIEKRQSVAFWCNPISGHATLYWYQQILGQGPKLLIQFQNNGVVDDSQLPKDRFSAERLKGVDSTLKIQPAKLEDSAVYLCASSLPGQGMEAFFGQGTRLTVV.

The rearrangement joins TRBV7-9 to TRBJ2-7; D might be TRBD2 (5 bases). Trimming removed 6 bases from V and 2 bases from J, with 14 bases in between. The germline V gene encodes CDR1 SEHNR and CDR2 FQNEAQ (reference sequence). CDR3 length: 14 residues. CDR3 DNA sequence: TGTGCCAGCAGACCACTAGACCACACCTACGAGCAGTACTTC. Encoded protein: CASRPLDHTYEQYF.

This clonotype was seen more than once but under ten times. The chain combines TRBV7-2 with TRBJ2-2; no reliable D call. The ends were cut back, 1 base at V and 2 bases at J, with 8 bases in the middle. Per the germline V gene, CDR1 is SGHTA and CDR2 is FQGNSA. This CDR3 has 15 residues. The CDR3 protein is CASSLVSHNTGELFF. The CDR3 DNA is TGTGCCAGCAGCTTAGTTAGCCACAACACCGGGGAGCTGTTTTTT. The variable domain in full, with the rest retrieved from reference TRBV7-2 and TRBJ2-2, is GAGVSQSPSNKVTEKGKDVELRCDPISGHTALYWYRQSLGQGLEFLIYFQGNSAPDKSGLPSDRFSAERTGGSVSTLTIQRTQQEDSAVYLCASSLVSHNTGELFFGEGSRLTVL.